The 30 T cell receptor beta chains below come from one sample, sequenced in a study of Graves' ophthalmopathy and Graves' hyperthyroidism. RNA transcripts were the source from which TCR beta CDR3 regions were amplified. RT-PCR with HTBI primers came first, then second-round multiplex PCR. In TCRdb, the multiplex PCR reads were re-called with MiXCR into one record per CDR3 protein. The sample has hundreds of thousands of distinct CDR3 sequences, about 41% seen once. The sequenced sample consisted of peripheral blood. All receptors come from an adult man with Graves' ophthalmopathy.

J is TRBJ2-5 and V is TRBV25-1; 9 bases map to TRBD1. The length of the CDR3 is 15 residues. Germline trimming cut 6 bases from V and 5 bases from J; bases unmatched to any gene: 10. The germline gives CDR1 MGHDK, CDR2 SYGVNS. CDR3 sequence: CASRDYRGLEETQYF. In nucleotides, the CDR3 is TGTGCCAGCAGGGATTACAGGGGGCTGGAGGAGACCCAGTACTTC.

The chain links TRBV12-5 to TRBJ1-1; a possible D gene is TRBD1 (6 bases). V was shortened by 6 bases and J by 1 base, with 15 bases between the two germline ends. The CDR3 length is 15 residues. Germline loops: CDR1 LGHNT, CDR2 FRNRAP. The CDR3 region is CASGPRGTANTEAFF. CDR3 coding DNA: TGTGCTAGTGGGCCGAGGGGGACGGCGAACACTGAAGCTTTCTTT.

The V gene is TRBV12-3 or TRBV12-4, the J gene TRBJ1-3; D is unresolved. Trimming pared 3 bases from V and 1 base from J, leaving 10 bases between. The CDR3 loop spans 15 amino acids. The CDR3 DNA sequence: TGTGCCAGCAGTTTCTCCGTGGGATCTGGAAACACCATATATTTT. Protein: CASSFSVGSGNTIYF.

This clonotype showed up just a few times. V gene TRBV7-9 combines with J gene TRBJ2-7; a possible D gene is TRBD2 (7 bases). CDR3 length equals 16 residues. The germline V and J ends were trimmed by 6 bases and 2 bases, with 20 bases remaining between them. Germline V gene lookup returns CDR1 SEHNR and CDR2 FQNEAQ (reference sequence). CDR3 bases: TGTGCCAGCAGTCCGGTGCGCGGGGGCCGCCCCTACGAGCAGTACTTC. Its protein product is CASSPVRGGRPYEQYF.

There are many counts of this clonotype. The rearrangement links TRBV6-2 or TRBV6-3 to TRBJ1-5, with D perhaps TRBD1 (6 bases). The germline V gene has CDR1 MNHEY and CDR2 SVGEGT. V shed 5 bases and J shed 11 bases, with 22 bases lying between them. The CDR3 consists of 15 residues. In nucleotides, the CDR3 is TGTGCCAGCAGTCTCCGGGACACCACTCGATCATCCCAGCATTTT. Protein product: CASSLRDTTRSSQHF.

Ten or more counts support this clonotype. The rearrangement joins TRBV2 to TRBJ2-2; 8 bases are a match to TRBD1. CDR3 size: 15 residues. Germline CDR1 and CDR2: SNHLY and FYNNEI. J lost 5 bases, V lost 5 bases, and 7 bases had no gene match. CDR3 in amino acids: CASSSQGEVTGELFF. The CDR3 DNA follows: TGTGCCAGCAGTTCACAGGGGGAAGTAACCGGGGAGCTGTTTTTT.

This clonotype was observed a few times. The chain carries TRBV27 and TRBJ2-5, with a tentative D call TRBD1 (6 bases). The CDR3 is 13 residues long. Per germline, CDR1 MNHEY and CDR2 SMNVEV (reference sequence). Trimming removed 4 bases at V and 4 bases at J, with 10 bases between. The CDR3 coding sequence is TGTGCCAGCAGTTCGATCAGGGGAGAGACCCAGTACTTC. Residues: CASSSIRGETQYF.

This clonotype showed up many times. The chain employs TRBV12-3 or TRBV12-4 and TRBJ2-2; D may be TRBD1 (5 bases). There are 13 residues in the CDR3. V dropped 6 bases and J dropped 5 bases, with 10 bases sitting between them. The CDR3 DNA follows: TGTGCCAGCAGCCCGACAGAGACCGGGGAGCTGTTTTTT. It codes for CASSPTETGELFF.

Ten or more counts support this clonotype. The gene calls are TRBV7-2 and TRBJ2-5; 8 positions agree with TRBD1. The V segment lost 1 base and the J segment 4 bases; nucleotides outside the gene matches: 5. This CDR3 is 15 amino acids long. From germline, CDR1 is SGHTA and CDR2 FQGNSA. The CDR3 DNA reads TGTGCCAGCAGCTTAGGGACAGGGTATCGAGAGACCCAGTACTTC. Its translation is CASSLGTGYRETQYF.

V and J are TRBV20-1 and TRBJ1-5; 9 bases match TRBD1. From germline, CDR1 is DFQATT and CDR2 SNEGSKA (reference sequence). The CDR3 is 17 residues long. With 3 bases clipped from V and 4 bases from J, the junction kept 13 bases outside the gene matches. CDR3 nucleotide sequence: TGCAGTGCTAGTGGTTTGGTACTAGGGACAGGGAATCAGCCCCAGCATTTT. This translates into CSASGLVLGTGNQPQHF.

This clonotype was observed at least ten times. CDR3: CASSSSGQGPETQYF. The CDR3 nucleotides read TGTGCCAGCAGCTCCTCGGGACAGGGACCAGAGACCCAGTACTTC. The chain joins TRBV5-4 to TRBJ2-5; 9 nucleotides line up with TRBD1. The ends lost 3 bases at V and 4 bases at J; junction bases unmatched: 7. The CDR3 covers 15 residues. From germline, CDR1 is SGHNT and CDR2 YYREEE (reference sequence).

V is TRBV6-5 and J is TRBJ2-7; the D call may be TRBD1 or TRBD2 (5 bases each). The CDR3 contains 15 residues. Germline CDR1 reads MNHEY; CDR2 reads SVGAGI. V dropped 6 bases and J dropped 2 bases, with 17 bases sitting between them. The CDR3 spells CASRGTGTGTYEQYF. The CDR3 bases are TGTGCCAGCAGGGGGACCGGGACCGGGACCTACGAGCAGTACTTC.

CDR3: CASSIGTGNGPYEQYF. In DNA form, the CDR3 reads TGTGCCAGCAGCATCGGGACAGGGAATGGACCCTACGAGCAGTACTTC. The genes are TRBV7-8 and TRBJ2-7; 9 bases are a match to TRBD1. The CDR3 is made up of 16 amino acids. Germline-derived CDR1 and CDR2 are SGHVS and FQNEAQ. The V gene end was trimmed by 5 bases and the J gene end by 2 bases; junction bases not matched to a gene: 10.

This clonotype has only one observation. This chain joins TRBV4-2 and TRBJ1-2, with D unresolved. The CDR3 consists of 15 residues. Trimming shortened V by 1 base and J by 0 bases, and 9 bases separated the two germline ends. Germline V lookup: CDR1 LGHNA, CDR2 YNFKEQ. The CDR3: CASSQVDQANYGYTF. In nucleotides, the CDR3 is TGTGCCAGCAGCCAAGTAGACCAAGCTAACTATGGCTACACCTTC.

V usage is TRBV11-2 and J usage is TRBJ2-5; D may be TRBD1 (6 bases). The CDR3 length is 15 residues. The germline gives CDR1 SGHAT, CDR2 FQNNGV. Trimming removed 3 bases at V and 9 bases at J, with 20 bases between. The CDR3 bases are TGTGCCAGCAGCTTCTCAGGGGATAGCAATCAGCCCCAGTACTTC. Translation: CASSFSGDSNQPQYF.

This clonotype was recorded many times. The V gene is TRBV7-9, the J gene TRBJ2-7, with D possibly TRBD2 on 6 matching bases. Germline V gene data show CDR1 as SEHNR and CDR2 as FQNEAQ (reference sequence). Deletions cut 1 base from V and 6 bases from J, with 10 bases between. The CDR3 totals 13 residues. This CDR3 is CASSLGEVGEQYF. The CDR3 bases are TGTGCCAGCAGCTTAGGGGAGGTGGGCGAGCAGTACTTC.

The table lists this clonotype with a few counts. This chain links TRBV20-1 with TRBJ2-7; D possibly corresponds to TRBD1 (6 bases). CDR3 length: 11 amino acids. V gave up 5 bases and J gave up 4 bases, with 9 bases separating them. Germline CDR1 reads DFQATT; CDR2 reads SNEGSKA (reference sequence). The CDR3, as DNA: TGCAGTGCTGTGACAGGATACGAGCAGTACTTC. Translated, it gives CSAVTGYEQYF.

The gene calls are TRBV10-3 and TRBJ1-2; D remains ambiguous. Trimming shortened V by 3 bases and J by 5 bases, and 10 bases separated the two germline ends. This CDR3 spans 13 amino acids. CDR1 is ENHRY and CDR2 is SYGVKD in the germline V gene. The CDR3 DNA sequence: TGTGCCATCAGTGAAATCATCGGGTATGGCTACACCTTC. It specifies CAISEIIGYGYTF.

This clonotype has ten or more counts. The chain combines TRBV2 with TRBJ1-4; maybe TRBD1 (6 bases). Germline CDR1 reads SNHLY; CDR2 reads FYNNEI. This CDR3 has 16 residues. Deletions cut 4 bases from V and 7 bases from J, with 19 bases between. The CDR3 DNA follows: TGTGCCAGCAGTGGATCTTCGGGGGGCGTTGGTGAAAAACTGTTTTTT. Protein: CASSGSSGGVGEKLFF.

This clonotype was seen repeatedly, ten times or more. CDR3 DNA: TGCAGTGCTAGAGGAACAGCCTTCTATGGCTACACCTTC. Its translation is CSARGTAFYGYTF. V gene TRBV20-1 combines with J gene TRBJ1-2; D is undetermined. V was clipped by 1 base and J by 4 bases, with 10 bases between them. The CDR3 covers 13 residues. The germline V gene has CDR1 DFQATT and CDR2 SNEGSKA (reference sequence).

V is TRBV20-1 and J is TRBJ2-6; 8 bases match TRBD1. The germline V gene encodes CDR1 DFQATT and CDR2 SNEGSKA (reference sequence). The CDR3 has 16 amino acids. V dropped 6 bases and J dropped 1; count of bases not matched to a gene: 8. Here the CDR3 reads CSATDRGPSGANVLTF. The CDR3 region has the DNA TGCAGTGCAACCGACAGGGGCCCATCTGGGGCCAACGTCCTGACTTTC.

The chain couples TRBV7-8 to TRBJ2-7; D possibly corresponds to TRBD1 (6 bases). The CDR3 loop spans 13 amino acids. Trimming removed 6 bases at V and 6 bases at J, with 15 bases between. In germline, CDR1 is SGHVS, CDR2 FQNEAQ. The CDR3 reads CASSAWLGGEQYF. The CDR3 region has the DNA TGTGCCAGCAGTGCATGGCTAGGGGGCGAGCAGTACTTC.

This clonotype was counted ten times or more. V and J are TRBV9 and TRBJ2-5; 8 nucleotides agree with TRBD1. From germline, CDR1 is SGDLS and CDR2 YYNGEE. Trimming took 2 bases from V and 4 from J; bases not matched to a gene: 10. CDR3 length equals 16 residues. The CDR3 spells CASSVTDRGGGETQYF. The CDR3 DNA sequence: TGTGCCAGCAGCGTTACAGACAGGGGAGGAGGAGAGACCCAGTACTTC. The full variable domain, in which reference TRBV9 and TRBJ2-5 provide the parts outside the CDR3, is DSGVTQTPKHLITATGQRVTLRCSPRSGDLSVYWYQQSLDQGLQFLIQYYNGEERAKGNILERFSAQQFPDLHSELNLSSLELGDSALYFCASSVTDRGGGETQYFGPGTRLLVL.

Ten or more counts support this clonotype. CDR3 residues: CASSFPVAGDHYEQYF. CDR3 in DNA: TGCGCCAGCAGCTTCCCGGTGGCGGGAGATCACTACGAGCAGTACTTC. This rearrangement joins TRBV5-1 to TRBJ2-7; TRBD2 aligns across 7 bases. This CDR3 spans 16 amino acids. The germline V gene has CDR1 SGHRS and CDR2 YFSETQ. Losses at the gene ends were 2 bases for V and 3 bases for J; bases not matched to a gene: 11. The complete variable domain, with remaining parts taken from reference TRBV5-1 and TRBJ2-7, reads KAGVTQTPRYLIKTRGQQVTLSCSPISGHRSVSWYQQTPGQGLQFLFEYFSETQRNKGNFPGRFSGRQFSNSRSEMNVSTLELGDSALYLCASSFPVAGDHYEQYFGPGTRLTVT.

The V gene is TRBV10-3, the J gene TRBJ2-7; D unclear. CDR3 length: 13 residues. With 4 bases removed from V and 6 bases from J, the gap between germline ends came to 13 bases. The germline V gene has CDR1 ENHRY and CDR2 SYGVKD. The CDR3 coding sequence is TGTGCCATCAGTGCCCTCACGAGTGGCGAGCAGTACTTC. Translated, it gives CAISALTSGEQYF.

This chain uses TRBV15 with TRBJ2-2; tentatively, D is TRBD2 (6 bases). V lost 0 bases, J lost 1 base, and 12 bases lay in between. Germline V gene sequence: CDR1 LNHNV, CDR2 YYDKDF (reference sequence). The CDR3 extends over 17 amino acids. The CDR3 DNA sequence: TGTGCCACCAGCAGAGATCCCGGTAGCGGGAACACCGGGGAGCTGTTTTTT. Amino acid sequence: CATSRDPGSGNTGELFF.

This clonotype was picked up many times. The chain recombines TRBV7-3 with TRBJ2-2; D may be TRBD1 (6 bases). V lost 3 bases to trimming and J lost 4 bases, with 12 bases between them. Per germline, CDR1 SGHTA and CDR2 FQGTGA. This CDR3 has 15 amino acids. The CDR3 DNA reads TGTGCCAGCAGCTTGCAGGGGATCGGCACCGGGGAGCTGTTTTTT. Its translation: CASSLQGIGTGELFF. Variable domain in full (rest from reference TRBV7-3 and TRBJ2-2): GAGVSQTPSNKVTEKGKYVELRCDPISGHTALYWYRQSLGQGPEFLIYFQGTGAADDSGLPNDRFFAVRPEGSVSTLKIQRTERGDSAVYLCASSLQGIGTGELFFGEGSRLTVL.

The table lists this clonotype with a few counts. Given a much more abundant clone one base away, this may be a read error. V and J are TRBV10-3 and TRBJ2-7; tentatively, D is TRBD1 or TRBD2 (5 bases each). Trimming pared 5 bases from V and 4 bases from J, leaving 9 bases between. Germline-derived CDR1 and CDR2 are ENHRY and SYGVKD. CDR3 length: 12 amino acids. Written as DNA, the CDR3 is TGTGCCATCAGTAACAGGAGGTACGAGCAGTACTTC. Its translation: CAISNRRYEQYF.

This sequence joins TRBV6-1 and TRBJ2-7; D not certain. CDR1 and CDR2 from the germline V gene are MNHNS and SASEGT. The V and J ends lost 5 bases and 2 bases respectively, with 7 bases between them. CDR3 length: 12 amino acids. This CDR3 reads CASSRKTYEQYF. The CDR3 DNA reads TGTGCCAGCAGTCGTAAGACCTACGAGCAGTACTTC.

In its sample, this clonotype was seen many times. V and J are TRBV7-8 and TRBJ2-5; D not certain. This CDR3 comprises 14 residues. Germline V CDR1 and CDR2: SGHVS, FQNEAQ. V lost 1 base and J lost 1, with 7 bases in between. The CDR3 DNA follows: TGTGCCAGCAGCTTAGAGGGTTTCCAAGAGACCCAGTACTTC. Its protein is CASSLEGFQETQYF.